This is a list of T cell receptor beta chains from one sample in a study of OX40 agonist ivuxolimab in advanced cancers. Sequenced by immunoSEQ multiplex PCR; TCRdb stores in-frame clones only, minus some. Among tens of thousands of clones listed, 73% were seen once. This specimen consisted of CD4+ or CD8+ T cells sorted from blood, obtained in a trial of the OX40 agonist ivuxolimab. The receptors were gathered from an adult with an advanced solid tumor such as melanoma, head and neck, liver or kidney cancer. The CDR3 runs from the conserved cysteine through the conserved F or W. A D gene is named only where the DNA matches it firmly. A row's size may be missing; if present it is once, few, many or a size class.

>TRBJ2-5|.|TRBV9|.
TGTGCCAGCAGCGTAGTCCCGACAGGGAGGGAGACCCAGTACTTC
CASSVVPTGRETQYF
>TRBJ2-3|.|TRBV5-1|TRBD2
TGCGCCAGCAGTCCTAACCTAGCGGGGGACTTTTCAGATACGCAGTATTTT
CASSPNLAGDFSDTQYF
>TRBJ1-2|few|TRBV18|.
TGTGCCAGCTCACCTTTGATGGGGGCGGATGGCTACACCTTC
CASSPLMGADGYTF
>TRBJ1-5|.|TRBV7-9|.
TGTGCCAGCAGCTCGACCGCGGGTTCGGTGAGCAATCAGCCCCAGCATTTT
CASSSTAGSVSNQPQHF
>TRBJ1-1|.|TRBV9|.
TGTGCCAGCAGCCCGGGGGGCGTTACGGTTACTGAAGCTTTCTTT
CASSPGGVTVTEAFF
>TRBJ1-6|few|TRBV4-2|TRBD1
TGTGCCAGCAGCCAGGGACAGGGATCACCCCTCCACTTT
CASSQGQGSPLHF
>TRBJ2-2|.|TRBV4-3|.
TGCGCCAGCAGCCAAGAGGCGACAGTTTACACCGGGGAGCTGTTTTTT
CASSQEATVYTGELFF
>TRBJ2-7|.|TRBV6-5|.
TGTGCCAGCAGTTACTTCGACGGGGAGCAGTACTTC
CASSYFDGEQYF
>TRBJ1-2|once|TRBV7-8|TRBD1
TGTGCCAGCAGCTTGGGACAGGGGGTGTCCTATGGCTACACCTTC
CASSLGQGVSYGYTF
>TRBJ2-7|.|TRBV11-2|.
TGTGCCAGCAGTCCCCGGGGGAGGACCTACGAGCAGTACTTC
CASSPRGRTYEQYF